Listed here are 10 T cell receptor beta chains from one sample, sequenced in a study of beta chain features in type 1 diabetes. Expressed TCRB transcripts were sequenced because the entire RNA isolate underwent reverse transcription. Sequencing was performed with immunoSEQ multiplex PCR; in TCRdb, only in-frame clones are kept and a portion is missing. The sample contains about 620,000 clones, around 15% of which appear only once. Sequenced sample: naive CD4+ T cells from blood. The source is a man aged 18 to 29 in good health.

The table lists this clone with a few counts. The chain recombines TRBV28 with TRBJ2-1; tentative D call: TRBD2 (7 bases). V was cut by 5 bases and J by 4 bases, with 18 bases left in between. The CDR3 has 16 amino acids. Germline V gives CDR1 MDHEN, CDR2 SYDVKM. CDR3 amino acids: CASSSGTTAPYNEQFF. The CDR3 DNA reads as TGTGCCAGCAGTAGCGGGACAACCGCTCCTTACAATGAGCAGTTCTTC.

The table lists this clone with a few counts. The chain joins TRBV4-1 to TRBJ1-1; weak D call: TRBD1 (6 bases). This CDR3 has 14 amino acids. Looked up from germline, CDR1 is MGHRA and CDR2 is YSYEKL. Between the trimmed V and J ends, which lost 6 bases and 5 bases, there was a span of 16 bases. Here the CDR3 DNA reads TGCGCCAGCAGGATAGCGGGGGGCAGGACTGAAGCTTTCTTT. Its translation: CASRIAGGRTEAFF.

V and J are TRBV15 and TRBJ2-1; TRBD2 aligns across 9 bases. This CDR3 contains 15 residues. Trimming took 5 bases from V and 7 from J; bases not matched to a gene: 9. CDR1 and CDR2 (germline): LNHNV, YYDKDF (reference sequence). CDR3 bases: TGTGCCACCAGCGAACGTCCGGGACTAGCTAATGAGCAGTTCTTC. Translated: CATSERPGLANEQFF. Combining the CDR3 with reference TRBV15 and TRBJ2-1 gives the whole variable domain DAMVIQNPRYQVTQFGKPVTLSCSQTLNHNVMYWYQQKSSQAPKLLFHYYDKDFNNEADTPDNFQSRRPNTSFCFLDIRSPGLGDTAMYLCATSERPGLANEQFFGPGTRLTVL.

The J gene is TRBJ1-1, the V gene TRBV7-9, with TRBD1 identical over 7 bases. With 1 base clipped from V and 3 bases from J, the junction kept 11 bases outside the gene matches. CDR1 and CDR2 (germline): SEHNR, FQNEAQ (reference sequence). The CDR3 sequence is 17 residues long. The CDR3 protein is CASSLDRGRDRDTEAFF. The CDR3 bases are TGTGCCAGCAGCTTAGACAGAGGCCGGGACAGAGACACTGAAGCTTTCTTT.

V usage is TRBV7-9 and J usage is TRBJ2-3; 9 bases fit TRBD1. Looked up from germline, CDR1 is SEHNR and CDR2 is FQNEAQ (reference sequence). V dropped 5 bases and J dropped 3; count of bases not matched to a gene: 9. This CDR3 is 16 amino acids long. In DNA form, the CDR3 reads TGTGCCAGCAGCGCACTGGACAGGGGAGGGACAGATACGCAGTATTTT. Amino acids: CASSALDRGGTDTQYF.

The V and J genes are TRBV6-5 and TRBJ1-3; tentatively, D is TRBD1 (5 bases). V shed 4 bases and J shed 0 bases, with 7 bases lying between them. The CDR3 length is 14 residues. CDR1 is MNHEY, CDR2 SVGAGI, per germline. The CDR3 reads CASSSTGSGNTIYF. The CDR3 coding sequence is TGTGCCAGCAGTTCCACAGGCTCTGGAAACACCATATATTTT.

Only a few counts were recorded for this clone. The chain uses TRBV29-1 and TRBJ2-3; 9 bases fit TRBD1. This CDR3 is built from 16 residues. From germline, CDR1 is SQVTM and CDR2 ANQGSEA. Trimming removed 6 bases from V and 4 bases from J; junction bases left unmatched: 14. The chain's CDR3 is CSVYSFYRGQADTQYF. The CDR3 coding sequence is TGCAGCGTCTACAGTTTTTACAGGGGGCAGGCAGATACGCAGTATTTT.

The chain combines TRBV7-8 with TRBJ2-4; tentative D call: TRBD2 (5 bases). Trimming removed 7 bases from V and 6 bases from J, with 19 bases in between. Germline lookup yields CDR1 SGHVS and CDR2 FQNEAQ. This CDR3 region has 15 residues. The CDR3 reads CASKPGPFRGNIQYF. The CDR3 DNA follows: TGTGCCAGCAAGCCCGGGCCCTTTCGGGGAAACATTCAGTACTTC.

There are a few counts of this clone. The J gene is TRBJ2-3, the V gene TRBV5-4, with TRBD2 identical over 8 bases. With V trimmed by 3 bases and J by 5 bases, 8 bases remained unmatched. This CDR3 is 15 amino acids long. Germline loops: CDR1 SGHNT, CDR2 YYREEE (reference sequence). CDR3 DNA: TGTGCCAGCAGCTCCGGGGGGGTAGCGAAAGATACGCAGTATTTT. The encoded protein is CASSSGGVAKDTQYF.

This clone was seen more than once but under ten times. The rearrangement uses TRBV6-1 and TRBJ2-3; D may be TRBD1 (6 bases). V was shortened by 2 bases and J by 2 bases, with 11 bases between the two germline ends. Germline CDR1 is MNHNS and CDR2 is SASEGT. The CDR3 runs to 15 residues. CDR3: CASSEYRVNTDTQYF. Written as DNA, the CDR3 is TGTGCCAGCAGTGAATACAGGGTTAACACAGATACGCAGTATTTT.